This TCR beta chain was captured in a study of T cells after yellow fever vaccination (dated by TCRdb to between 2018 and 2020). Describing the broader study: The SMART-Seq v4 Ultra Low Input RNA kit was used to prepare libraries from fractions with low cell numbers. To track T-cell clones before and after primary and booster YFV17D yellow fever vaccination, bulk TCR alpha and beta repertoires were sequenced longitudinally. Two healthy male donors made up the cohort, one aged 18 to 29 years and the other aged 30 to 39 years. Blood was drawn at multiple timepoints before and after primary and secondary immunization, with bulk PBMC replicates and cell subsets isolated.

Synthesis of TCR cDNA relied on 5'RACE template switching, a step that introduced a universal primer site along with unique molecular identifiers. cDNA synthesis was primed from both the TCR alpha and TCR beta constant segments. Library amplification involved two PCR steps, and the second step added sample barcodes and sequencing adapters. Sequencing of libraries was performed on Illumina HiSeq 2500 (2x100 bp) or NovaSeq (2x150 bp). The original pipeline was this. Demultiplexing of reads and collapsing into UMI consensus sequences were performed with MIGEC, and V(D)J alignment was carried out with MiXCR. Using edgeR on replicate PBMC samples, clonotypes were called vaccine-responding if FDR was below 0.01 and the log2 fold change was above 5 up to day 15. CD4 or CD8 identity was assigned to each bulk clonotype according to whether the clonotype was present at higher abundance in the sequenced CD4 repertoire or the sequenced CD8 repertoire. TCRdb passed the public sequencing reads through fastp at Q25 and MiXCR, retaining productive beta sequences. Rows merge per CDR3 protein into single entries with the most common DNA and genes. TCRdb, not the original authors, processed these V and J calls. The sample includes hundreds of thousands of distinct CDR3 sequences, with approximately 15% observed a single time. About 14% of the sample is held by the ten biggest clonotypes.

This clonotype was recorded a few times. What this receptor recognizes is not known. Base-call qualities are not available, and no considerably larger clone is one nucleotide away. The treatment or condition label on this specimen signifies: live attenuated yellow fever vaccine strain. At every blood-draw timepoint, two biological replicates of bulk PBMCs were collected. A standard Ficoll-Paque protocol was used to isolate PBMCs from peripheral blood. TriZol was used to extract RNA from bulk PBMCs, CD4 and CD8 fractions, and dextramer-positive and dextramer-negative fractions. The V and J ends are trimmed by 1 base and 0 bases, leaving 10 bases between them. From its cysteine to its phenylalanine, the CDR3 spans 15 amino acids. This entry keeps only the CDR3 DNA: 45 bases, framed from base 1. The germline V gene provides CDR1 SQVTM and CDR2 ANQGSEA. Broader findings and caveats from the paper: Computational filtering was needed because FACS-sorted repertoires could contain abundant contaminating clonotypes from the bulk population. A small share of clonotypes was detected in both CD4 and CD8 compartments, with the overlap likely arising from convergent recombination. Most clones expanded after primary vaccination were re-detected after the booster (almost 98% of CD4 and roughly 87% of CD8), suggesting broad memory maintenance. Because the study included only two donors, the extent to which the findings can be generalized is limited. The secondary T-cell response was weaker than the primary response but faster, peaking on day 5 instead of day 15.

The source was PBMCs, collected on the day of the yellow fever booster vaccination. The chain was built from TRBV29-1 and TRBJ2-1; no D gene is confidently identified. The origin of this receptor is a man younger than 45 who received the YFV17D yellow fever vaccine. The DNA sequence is TGCAGCGTTGAAGGAGAAATGAGCTCCTACAATGAGCAGTTCTTC. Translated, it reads CSVEGEMSSYNEQFF.